This entry lists 30 T cell receptor beta chains sequenced from one sample in a study of T cells in Graves' hyperthyroidism and ophthalmopathy. Researchers took RNA transcripts and amplified the TCR beta CDR3 regions from them. TCR CDR3 underwent first-round RT-PCR with the HTBI primer set. One entry per CDR3 protein, called by TCRdb with MiXCR from the multiplex PCR reads. The sample carries about 290,000 distinct CDR3 sequences, around 15% recorded once. The sequencing sample was made of blood. The receptors stem from a woman aged 40 to 50 with Graves' hyperthyroidism.

The chain couples TRBV14 to TRBJ2-1, with 10 bases lining up with TRBD2. Germline loops: CDR1 SGHDN, CDR2 FVKESK. CDR3 size: 16 residues. J gave up 5 bases and V 0 bases, and 4 bases lay outside the gene matches. The CDR3 nucleotides are TGTGCCAGCAGCCAAGATCGGGGACTAGCGCACAATGAGCAGTTCTTC. Protein sequence: CASSQDRGLAHNEQFF.

This clonotype was recorded many times. This chain joins TRBV6-1 and TRBJ2-7; D call uncertain. This CDR3 contains 14 residues. The V end lost 1 base, the J end lost 8 bases, and 15 bases lay between the germline ends. Germline V lookup: CDR1 MNHNS, CDR2 SASEGT. The CDR3 region has the DNA TGTGCCAGCAGTGAAGGTCCCGGGCTACCGAAGCAGTACTTC. Translating it yields CASSEGPGLPKQYF.

This clonotype was found many times. The chain links TRBV24-1 to TRBJ2-5; perhaps TRBD2 as D (6 bases). V was pared by 4 bases and J by 6 bases, with 20 bases between. CDR3 length: 16 amino acids. Germline V CDR1 and CDR2: KGHDR, SFDVKD. CDR3 region: CATSDPGLPGRQTQYF. The CDR3 bases are TGTGCCACCAGTGACCCCGGACTACCAGGCAGGCAGACCCAGTACTTC.

Many counts were recorded for this clonotype. This chain connects TRBV28 to TRBJ1-4; D unclear. CDR1 and CDR2 (germline): MDHEN, SYDVKM. Deletions cut 4 bases from V and 6 bases from J, with 18 bases between. The CDR3 is 16 residues long. CDR3 residues: CASSSPPRSWDEKLFF. In nucleotides, the CDR3 is TGTGCCAGCAGTTCCCCCCCCAGGTCCTGGGATGAAAAACTGTTTTTT.

Many counts were recorded for this clonotype. The chain links TRBV24-1 to TRBJ1-1; D possibly corresponds to TRBD1 (6 bases). Germline CDR1 reads KGHDR; CDR2 reads SFDVKD. V gave up 3 bases and J gave up 3 bases, with 13 bases separating them. The CDR3 contains 15 residues. In nucleotides, the CDR3 is TGTGCCACCAGTGATACAGGGTCGGGTGACACTGAAGCTTTCTTT. Its protein product is CATSDTGSGDTEAFF.

In its sample, this clonotype was seen a few times. This chain joins TRBV3-1 and TRBJ2-7; TRBD1 matches 8 bases. This CDR3 contains 15 residues. J was trimmed by 0 bases and V by 4 bases; bases with no gene match: 5. CDR1 is LGHDT, CDR2 YNNKEL, per germline (reference sequence). CDR3 in amino acids: CASSRGQVSSYEQYF. The CDR3 nucleotides are TGTGCCAGCAGCCGGGGACAGGTGAGCTCCTACGAGCAGTACTTC.

In its sample, this clonotype was seen many times. The rearrangement uses TRBV20-1 and TRBJ1-1; D is ambiguous. Germline V CDR1 and CDR2: DFQATT, SNEGSKA (reference sequence). V dropped 0 bases and J dropped 4 bases, with 9 bases sitting between them. The CDR3 runs 13 residues. The CDR3 protein is CSARDFPSTEAFF. The CDR3 DNA follows: TGCAGTGCTAGAGATTTCCCGAGCACTGAAGCTTTCTTT.

This clonotype has a count of ten or more. The chain uses TRBV28 and TRBJ1-1; D unresolved. The CDR3 contains 17 residues. With 7 bases removed from V and 1 base from J, the gap between germline ends came to 22 bases. Germline loops: CDR1 MDHEN, CDR2 SYDVKM. The chain's CDR3 is CASIEYGRAMRNTEAFF. For the CDR3, the DNA is TGTGCCAGCATCGAATATGGGCGGGCGATGCGGAACACTGAAGCTTTCTTT. Using reference TRBV28 and TRBJ1-1 for the parts outside the CDR3, the full variable domain is DVKVTQSSRYLVKRTGEKVFLECVQDMDHENMFWYRQDPGLGLRLIYFSYDVKMKEKGDIPEGYSVSREKKERFSLILESASTNQTSMYLCASIEYGRAMRNTEAFFGQGTRLTVV.

This clonotype was counted ten times or more. The chain recombines TRBV29-1 with TRBJ1-1; D gene ambiguous. Germline-derived CDR1 and CDR2 are SQVTM and ANQGSEA. The CDR3 sequence is 12 residues long. Trimming removed 5 bases at V and 1 base at J, with 8 bases between. CDR3 nucleotides: TGCAGCGTTATTTTTTGGAACACTGAAGCTTTCTTT. Translating gives CSVIFWNTEAFF. The full variable domain, with the rest looked up from reference TRBV29-1 and TRBJ1-1, is SAVISQKPSRDICQRGTSLTIQCQVDSQVTMMFWYRQQPGQSLTLIATANQGSEATYESGFVIDKFPISRPNLTFSTLTVSNMSPEDSSIYLCSVIFWNTEAFFGQGTRLTVV.

This sequence joins TRBV19 and TRBJ2-6; D unclear. This CDR3 has 15 amino acids. Germline V lookup: CDR1 LNHDA, CDR2 SQIVND (reference sequence). V gave up 2 bases and J gave up 0 bases, with 5 bases separating them. CDR3: CASSILGSGANVLTF. DNA for the CDR3: TGTGCCAGTAGTATATTGGGCTCTGGGGCCAACGTCCTGACTTTC.

The chain is built from TRBV10-3 and TRBJ2-7; the D is unclear. Trimming pared 3 bases from V and 1 base from J, leaving 13 bases between. CDR1 is ENHRY and CDR2 is SYGVKD in the germline V gene. The CDR3 has 15 amino acids. As DNA, the CDR3 is TGTGCCATCAGTGATCCCCCGGATAAGTCCTACGAGCAGTACTTC. Protein sequence: CAISDPPDKSYEQYF.

The table lists this clonotype with a few counts. CDR3 in amino acids: CASSGGPTYEQYF. CDR3 coding DNA: TGTGCCAGCAGCGGGGGGCCCACCTACGAGCAGTACTTC. The chain links TRBV7-6 to TRBJ2-7, with D tentatively TRBD1 or TRBD2 (6 bases each). The germline CDR1 and CDR2 sequences are SGHVS and FNYEAQ. The length of the CDR3 is 13 residues. The ends were cut back, 5 bases at V and 2 bases at J, with 10 bases in the middle.

This clonotype was seen at least ten times. The chain's CDR3 is CASSPGQGYGYTF. CDR3 sequence (DNA): TGTGCCAGCAGCCCAGGACAGGGGTATGGCTACACCTTC. The chain couples TRBV7-2 to TRBJ1-2, with 9 nucleotides matching TRBD1. The CDR3 totals 13 residues. Per germline, CDR1 SGHTA and CDR2 FQGNSA. The ends lost 5 bases at V and 5 bases at J; junction bases unmatched: 3.

This clonotype was detected ten times or more. The rearrangement links TRBV6-1 to TRBJ2-1; 10 nucleotides agree with TRBD1. This CDR3 contains 15 residues. In germline, CDR1 is MNHNS, CDR2 SASEGT. J gave up 6 bases and V 6 bases, and 8 bases lay outside the gene matches. CDR3 loop: CASRYRDRGFNEQFF. The CDR3, as DNA: TGTGCCAGCAGATACCGGGACAGGGGCTTCAATGAGCAGTTCTTC.

The chain joins TRBV9 to TRBJ2-5; 8 bases are shared with TRBD2. Germline CDR1 and CDR2: SGDLS and YYNGEE. The CDR3 has 17 amino acids. V lost 1 base, J lost 1 base, and 9 bases stayed unmatched. DNA of the CDR3: TGTGCCAGCAGCGTATTCGGGGGGGGCCTGTCCCAAGAGACCCAGTACTTC. Translation gives CASSVFGGGLSQETQYF.

The V call is TRBV29-1, the J call TRBJ2-7, with 9 bases fitting TRBD2. This CDR3 is built from 14 residues. Trimming removed 4 bases from V and 4 bases from J; junction bases left unmatched: 8. Germline V lookup: CDR1 SQVTM, CDR2 ANQGSEA. CDR3 sequence: CSVGIAGATYEQYF. The CDR3 region has the DNA TGCAGCGTTGGTATAGCGGGAGCAACGTACGAGCAGTACTTC.

The V and J genes are TRBV20-1 and TRBJ2-1, with 9 nucleotides matching TRBD2. CDR3 length: 15 residues. Germline CDR1 reads DFQATT; CDR2 reads SNEGSKA (reference sequence). With V trimmed by 2 bases and J by 3 bases, 5 bases remained unmatched. The CDR3 DNA reads as TGCAGTGCTAGATGGGGACTAGCCAACTACAATGAGCAGTTCTTC. It is translated as CSARWGLANYNEQFF.

This clonotype was found a few times. The chain uses TRBV5-1 and TRBJ2-7, with D tentatively TRBD1 (5 bases). Germline loops: CDR1 SGHRS, CDR2 YFSETQ. With 1 base removed from V and 5 bases from J, the gap between germline ends came to 19 bases. CDR3 size: 16 residues. The CDR3 is CASSLSDGRVRDEQYF. CDR3 sequence (DNA): TGCGCCAGCAGCTTGAGCGACGGCAGGGTCCGTGACGAGCAGTACTTC.

This clonotype occurred many times. The rearrangement links TRBV6-6 to TRBJ2-3; no clear D. Trimming took off 1 base at V and 0 bases at J, with 5 bases between the two ends. Per germline, CDR1 MNHNY and CDR2 SVGAGI (reference sequence). There are 14 residues in the CDR3. DNA for the CDR3: TGTGCCAGCAGTTACTGGGCGAGCACAGATACGCAGTATTTT. Its protein product is CASSYWASTDTQYF.

Concerning this clonotype itself: Possible read error: a much larger clone is one base away. The chain couples TRBV11-3 to TRBJ1-3; D call uncertain. From germline, CDR1 is SGHNT and CDR2 YENEEA. This CDR3 region has 12 residues. CDR3 DNA sequence: TGTGCCAGCAGCTTTGGACGAAACAGCATATATTTT. This encodes CASSFGRNSIYF.

A few counts support this clonotype. Just one base apart from a much larger clone, this may be a read error. The gene calls are TRBV28 and TRBJ1-4; no reliable D call. This CDR3 is 14 amino acids long. CDR1 is MDHEN and CDR2 is SYDVKM in the germline V gene. CDR3 sequence (DNA): TGTGCCGGCAGTTTCGGTCGGCTTGGGGAAAAACTGTTTTTT. This encodes CAGSFGRLGEKLFF.

The rearrangement links TRBV28 to TRBJ2-7; D is unclear. Per germline, CDR1 MDHEN and CDR2 SYDVKM. Deletions cut 3 bases from V and 2 bases from J, with 17 bases between. The CDR3 extends over 16 amino acids. The CDR3 DNA reads as TGTGCCAGCAGTTTGAGGACCCTGGTCTGGACCTACGAGCAGTACTTC. Translating it yields CASSLRTLVWTYEQYF.

This clonotype showed up many times. The chain links TRBV20-1 to TRBJ2-1, with 10 bases matching TRBD2. There are 16 residues in the CDR3. Germline assignment: CDR1 DFQATT and CDR2 SNEGSKA (reference sequence). The trim removed 6 bases at V and 1 base at J, leaving 9 bases unmatched. In DNA, the CDR3 is TGCAGTGCCGTCCCCCTAGCGGGAGAGTCCTACAATGAGCAGTTCTTC. Translating it yields CSAVPLAGESYNEQFF.

This clonotype occurred once. The J gene is TRBJ2-7, the V gene TRBV28; 9 bases line up with TRBD2. This CDR3 is 19 amino acids long. Trimming cost V 0 bases and J 2 bases; bases outside gene matches: 14. The V gene's germline CDR1 is MDHEN and CDR2 SYDVKM. CDR3 bases: TGTGCCAGCAGTTTATGGGAGGGGGGCGGGAGGGCCTCTCCCTACGAGCAGTACTTC. This encodes CASSLWEGGGRASPYEQYF.

This clonotype was detected ten times or more. This chain joins TRBV6-1 and TRBJ2-1; the D is unclear. Trimming removed 4 bases from V and 3 bases from J, with 10 bases in between. Germline V gives CDR1 MNHNS, CDR2 SASEGT. The CDR3 spans 14 residues. CDR3 sequence (DNA): TGTGCCAGCAGTGTGGACGGCAGCTACAATGAGCAGTTCTTC. Protein: CASSVDGSYNEQFF.

This clonotype occurred many times. The gene calls are TRBV2 and TRBJ1-5, with D perhaps matching TRBD1 (5 bases). This CDR3 is built from 16 residues. Per the germline V gene, CDR1 is SNHLY and CDR2 is FYNNEI. V lost 0 bases to trimming and J lost 5 bases, with 14 bases between them. Here the CDR3 DNA reads TGTGCCAGCAGTGAAGCGCCCGACAGATGGGATCAGCCCCAGCATTTT. Translated: CASSEAPDRWDQPQHF.

This clonotype came up many times. The chain is built from TRBV28 and TRBJ2-1, with D perhaps TRBD2 (6 bases). The CDR3 loop spans 17 amino acids. Germline CDR1 reads MDHEN; CDR2 reads SYDVKM. Trimming left V 5 bases short and J 1 base short, with 18 bases between. The DNA for the CDR3 is TGTGCCAGCAGTACTTCTATGGGACTTCTTTCCTACAATGAGCAGTTCTTC. Translating it yields CASSTSMGLLSYNEQFF.

The chain recombines TRBV14 with TRBJ2-1, with 9 bases matching TRBD2. CDR1 is SGHDN and CDR2 is FVKESK in the germline V gene. This CDR3 is built from 15 residues. The junction had 5 bases not matched to a gene; V was cut back by 4 bases and J by 4 bases. The CDR3 region has the DNA TGTGCCAGCAGCCCCGGACTAGCGAAATACAATGAGCAGTTCTTC. It is translated as CASSPGLAKYNEQFF.

This clonotype came up a few times. This rearrangement joins TRBV18 to TRBJ1-4, with no clear D. This CDR3 region has 13 residues. Trimming removed 5 bases from V and 6 bases from J, with 10 bases in between. Germline V gene sequence: CDR1 KGHSH, CDR2 LQKENI. The CDR3 DNA reads TGTGCCAGCTCAACCGGGTTGGATGAAAAACTGTTTTTT. This codes for CASSTGLDEKLFF.

The rearrangement uses TRBV2 and TRBJ2-7; TRBD2 matches 10 bases. CDR3 length equals 23 residues. The germline gives CDR1 SNHLY, CDR2 FYNNEI. V shed 4 bases and J 3 bases; nucleotides not matched to a gene: 30. CDR3: CASSGVFSGTRGAGGPLIYEQYF. The CDR3 DNA follows: TGTGCCAGCAGTGGAGTTTTCTCGGGGACTCGGGGAGCGGGAGGGCCGCTAATCTACGAGCAGTACTTC. The whole variable domain, remainder taken from reference TRBV2 and TRBJ2-7, is EPEVTQTPSHQVTQMGQEVILRCVPISNHLYFYWYRQILGQKVEFLVSFYNNEISEKSEIFDDQFSVERPDGSNFTLKIRSTKLEDSAMYFCASSGVFSGTRGAGGPLIYEQYFGPGTRLTVT.